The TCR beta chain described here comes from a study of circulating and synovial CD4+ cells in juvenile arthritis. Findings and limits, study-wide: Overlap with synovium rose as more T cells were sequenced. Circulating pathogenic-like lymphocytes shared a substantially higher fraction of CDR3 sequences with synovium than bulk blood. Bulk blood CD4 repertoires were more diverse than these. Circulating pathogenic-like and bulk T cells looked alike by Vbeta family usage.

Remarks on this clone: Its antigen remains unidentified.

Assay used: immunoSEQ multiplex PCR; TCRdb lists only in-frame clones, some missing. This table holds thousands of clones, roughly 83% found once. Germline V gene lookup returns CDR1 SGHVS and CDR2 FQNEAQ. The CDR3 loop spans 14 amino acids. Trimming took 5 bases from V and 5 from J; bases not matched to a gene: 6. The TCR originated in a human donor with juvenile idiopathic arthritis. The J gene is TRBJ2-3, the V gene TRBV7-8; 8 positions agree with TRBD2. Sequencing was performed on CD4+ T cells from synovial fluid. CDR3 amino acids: CASSAQRGRDTQYF. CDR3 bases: TGTGCCAGCAGCGCTCAGCGGGGGAGAGATACGCAGTATTTT.